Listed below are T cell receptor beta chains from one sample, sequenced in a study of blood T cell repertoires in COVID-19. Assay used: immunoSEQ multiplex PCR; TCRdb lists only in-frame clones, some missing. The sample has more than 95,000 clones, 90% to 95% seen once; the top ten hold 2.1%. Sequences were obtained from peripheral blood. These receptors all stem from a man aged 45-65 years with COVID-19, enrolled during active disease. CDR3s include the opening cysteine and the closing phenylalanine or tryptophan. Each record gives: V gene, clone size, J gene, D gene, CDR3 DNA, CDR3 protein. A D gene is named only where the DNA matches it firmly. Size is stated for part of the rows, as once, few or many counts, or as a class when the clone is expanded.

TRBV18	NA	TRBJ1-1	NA	TGTGCCAGCTCACCAGTCGGGAACACTGAAGCTTTCTTT	CASSPVGNTEAFF
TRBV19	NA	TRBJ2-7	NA	TGTGCCAGTAGTATAGACGGAGGTGGTTTCTCCTACGAGCAGTACTTC	CASSIDGGGFSYEQYF
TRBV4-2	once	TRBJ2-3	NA	TGTGCCAGCAGCCAAGCCATAGGACAGAACACAGATACGCAGTATTTT	CASSQAIGQNTDTQYF
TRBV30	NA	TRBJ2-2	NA	TGTGCCTGGATCTTTCCGTCGAGGGGGATTGACACCGGGGAGCTGTTTTTT	CAWIFPSRGIDTGELFF
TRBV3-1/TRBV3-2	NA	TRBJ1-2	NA	TGTGCCAGCAGCCAAAATGGACAGAAGAACTATGGCTACACCTTC	CASSQNGQKNYGYTF
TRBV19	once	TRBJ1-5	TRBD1	TGTGCCAGTAACACCGGGACAGGGAGAAGCAATCAGCCCCAGCATTTT	CASNTGTGRSNQPQHF
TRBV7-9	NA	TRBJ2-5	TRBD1	TGTGCCAGCAGCCCCCGACAGGGGGCTGAGACCCAGTACTTC	CASSPRQGAETQYF
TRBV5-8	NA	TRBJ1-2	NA	TGTGCCAGCCAAAGGGGGGGCTGGAGTGGCTACACCTTC	CASQRGGWSGYTF
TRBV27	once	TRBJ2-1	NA	TGTGCCAGCAGTTCAGGGGTCAGGTACAATGAGCAGTTCTTC	CASSSGVRYNEQFF
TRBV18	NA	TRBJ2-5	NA	TGTGCCAGCTCACCAAAGGGAGCTCTAAAAGAGACCCAGTACTTC	CASSPKGALKETQYF
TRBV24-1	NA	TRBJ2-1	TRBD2	TGTGCCACCAGTGTGGCTAGCGGGAGTAGGGGCTCCTACAATGAGCAGTTCTTC	CATSVASGSRGSYNEQFF
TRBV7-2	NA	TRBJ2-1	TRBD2	TGTGCCAGCAGCTTTCCTAGCGGGCCCGGGTGGGATGAGCAGTTCTTC	CASSFPSGPGWDEQFF
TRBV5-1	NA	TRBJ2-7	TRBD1	TGCGCCAGCAGCCCGCGGGTTGCCGGACAGGGTAACGAGCAGTACTTC	CASSPRVAGQGNEQYF
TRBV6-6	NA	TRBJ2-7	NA	TGTGCCAGCAGTCTATCAGGGAGCTCCTACGAGCAGTACTTC	CASSLSGSSYEQYF
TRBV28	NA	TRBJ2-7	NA	TGTGCCAGCACCCGACAGGCTAGCTCCTACGAGCAGTACTTC	CASTRQASSYEQYF
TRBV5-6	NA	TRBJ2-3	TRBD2	TGTGCCAGCAGCAGGACTAGCGGGAGGAAAGATACGCAGTATTTT	CASSRTSGRKDTQYF
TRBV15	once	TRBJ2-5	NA	TGTGCCACCAGCCAATACTCACGGGAGACCCAGTACTTC	CATSQYSRETQYF
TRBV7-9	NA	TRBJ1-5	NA	TGTGCCAGCAGCCTTCAGGGCGATCAGCCCCAGCATTTT	CASSLQGDQPQHF
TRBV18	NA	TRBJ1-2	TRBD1	TGTGCCAGCTCACCGGAGACAGGGTCCTATGGCTACACCTTC	CASSPETGSYGYTF
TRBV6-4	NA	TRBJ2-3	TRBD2	TGTGCCAGCAGTGAAGCGGGAGCGACAGATACGCAGTATTTT	CASSEAGATDTQYF
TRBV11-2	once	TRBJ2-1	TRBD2	TGTGCCAGCAGCTTACTAGCGGAAGTCTACAATGAGCAGTTCTTC	CASSLLAEVYNEQFF
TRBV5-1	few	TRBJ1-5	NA	TGCGCCAGCAGCCCCGGGGGGGAGGATCAGCCCCAGCATTTT	CASSPGGEDQPQHF